Each of the 29 T cell receptor beta chains below was sequenced from the same sample in a study of blood T cells in healthy people across ages. The second PCR ran about 6 to 11 cycles with a sample-barcoded 5' primer and J-beta primers. TCRdb re-called the 5' RACE reads through MiXCR, storing one row per CDR3 protein. Here the sample spans under 800,000 distinct CDR3 sequences, over 20% being singletons. Material: blood. The receptors stem from a man aged 65 to 85 in good health.

This clonotype appeared a few times. CDR3 sequence reads: CASSQRGLAGGGMYNEQFF. CDR3 coding DNA: TGCGCCAGCAGCCAGAGGGGACTAGCGGGAGGGGGAATGTACAATGAGCAGTTCTTC. The J gene is TRBJ2-1, the V gene TRBV4-3; 16 nucleotides align to TRBD2. Germline assignment: CDR1 LGHNA and CDR2 YSLEER. V shed 3 bases and J 4 bases; nucleotides not matched to a gene: 9. The CDR3 extends over 19 amino acids.

This clonotype was counted a few times. Written as DNA, the CDR3 is TGTGCCAGCAAACCGGGACTAGCAAACAATGAGCAGTTCTTC. Residues: CASKPGLANNEQFF. V usage is TRBV14 and J usage is TRBJ2-1; 9 nucleotides align to TRBD2. Looked up from germline, CDR1 is SGHDN and CDR2 is FVKESK. With 7 bases clipped from V and 5 bases from J, the junction kept 6 bases outside the gene matches. The CDR3 runs to 14 residues.

This clonotype was detected only a few times. The genes are TRBV12-3 or TRBV12-4 and TRBJ1-1; D gene unclear. The CDR3 consists of 12 residues. V lost 3 bases and J lost 1, with 3 bases in between. The CDR3 loop is CASSFWNTEAFF. The DNA of the CDR3 is TGTGCCAGCAGTTTTTGGAACACTGAAGCTTTCTTT.

The CDR3 region is CASSREIDYEQYF. The CDR3 DNA sequence: TGTGCCAGCTCACGGGAGATTGACTACGAGCAGTACTTC. The chain is built from TRBV25-1 and TRBJ2-5; perhaps TRBD2 as D (6 bases). The J call could be wrong; TRBJ2-7 is a better fit for the DNA end. The length of the CDR3 is 13 residues. Germline loops: CDR1 MGHDK, CDR2 SYGVNS.

This chain links TRBV29-1 with TRBJ2-3; D not resolved. V lost 0 bases and J 8 bases, leaving 3 bases between the germline ends. Looked up from germline, CDR1 is SQVTM and CDR2 is ANQGSEA. The CDR3 is 10 residues long. The CDR3 region has the DNA TGCAGCGTTGAAGATCCTACGCAGTATTTT. Translating gives CSVEDPTQYF.

There are a few counts of this clonotype. J is TRBJ1-2 and V is TRBV7-8, with D possibly being TRBD1 (6 bases). The CDR3 contains 14 residues. Trimming took off 5 bases at V and 4 bases at J, with 14 bases between the two ends. Germline V gives CDR1 SGHVS, CDR2 FQNEAQ. The CDR3 loop is CASSPGQYSYGYTF. DNA of the CDR3: TGTGCCAGCAGCCCCGGACAGTATAGCTATGGCTACACCTTC. The variable domain in full, with the rest retrieved from reference TRBV7-8 and TRBJ1-2, is GAGVSQSPRYKVAKRGQDVALRCDPISGHVSLFWYQQALGQGPEFLTYFQNEAQLDKSGLPSDRFFAERPEGSVSTLKIQRTQQEDSAVYLCASSPGQYSYGYTFGSGTRLTVV.

This clonotype came up a few times. This chain connects TRBV27 to TRBJ1-4, with D unclear. The germline V gene encodes CDR1 MNHEY and CDR2 SMNVEV (reference sequence). The CDR3 spans 15 residues. Trimming stripped 3 bases from V and 9 bases from J, with 17 bases between. The CDR3 here is CASSLAGATIKKLFF. CDR3 coding DNA: TGTGCCAGCAGTTTGGCGGGCGCGACAATCAAAAAACTGTTTTTT.

This clonotype was counted only a few times. The chain employs TRBV5-1 and TRBJ2-7; 12 nucleotides line up with TRBD2. The germline gives CDR1 SGHRS, CDR2 YFSETQ. After removal of 4 bases from V and 6 bases from J, the junction contained 8 bases not matched to a gene. This CDR3 is built from 15 residues. The CDR3 spells CASSTGLAGQGEQYF. The DNA for the CDR3 is TGCGCCAGCAGCACGGGACTAGCGGGTCAAGGCGAGCAGTACTTC.

The J gene is TRBJ1-2, the V gene TRBV4-1, with D tentatively TRBD1 (5 bases). Germline V gene sequence: CDR1 MGHRA, CDR2 YSYEKL. V lost 3 bases to trimming and J lost 4 bases, with 15 bases between them. The CDR3 contains 15 residues. CDR3 bases: TGCGCCAGCAGCCAGAGGACGGGGGTCGGCTATGGCTACACCTTC. Translation: CASSQRTGVGYGYTF.

This clonotype showed up just a few times. The chain recombines TRBV6-5 with TRBJ2-7; unclear D gene. Germline assignment: CDR1 MNHEY and CDR2 SVGAGI. The CDR3 covers 13 residues. V lost 0 bases and J lost 5, with 8 bases in between. The CDR3 loop is CASSYSAYNEQYF. The DNA for the CDR3 is TGTGCCAGCAGTTACTCGGCGTACAACGAGCAGTACTTC.

Ten or more counts support this clonotype. V and J are TRBV20-1 and TRBJ2-1; the D gene is possibly TRBD1 (6 bases). CDR1 DFQATT and CDR2 SNEGSKA come from the germline V gene (reference sequence). CDR3 length: 14 residues. The V gene lost 6 bases and the J gene lost 8 bases, with 20 bases spanning the gap. DNA for the CDR3: TGCAGTGCCAAGGACCTGTGGGGGCTCGATGAGCAGTTCTTC. Protein product: CSAKDLWGLDEQFF.

The rearrangement joins TRBV20-1 to TRBJ2-1, with TRBD2 matching over 8 bases. CDR3 size: 13 residues. V shed 6 bases and J 7 bases; nucleotides not matched to a gene: 8. CDR1 and CDR2 from the germline V gene are DFQATT and SNEGSKA (reference sequence). DNA of the CDR3: TGCAGTGCGTCCCTAGGCGGGAGGAATGAGCAGTTCTTC. As protein: CSASLGGRNEQFF.

This clonotype was picked up a small number of times. The J gene is TRBJ2-5, the V gene TRBV5-1; perhaps D is TRBD1 or TRBD2 (5 bases each). This CDR3 is 14 amino acids long. Germline V gene lookup returns CDR1 SGHRS and CDR2 YFSETQ. The V and J ends lost 4 bases and 2 bases respectively, with 12 bases between them. As DNA, the CDR3 is TGCGCCAGCAGCGTGGGGACGCTACAAGAGACCCAGTACTTC. Amino acid sequence: CASSVGTLQETQYF. The full variable domain, in which reference TRBV5-1 and TRBJ2-5 provide the parts outside the CDR3, is KAGVTQTPRYLIKTRGQQVTLSCSPISGHRSVSWYQQTPGQGLQFLFEYFSETQRNKGNFPGRFSGRQFSNSRSEMNVSTLELGDSALYLCASSVGTLQETQYFGPGTRLLVL.

A few counts support this clonotype. The V and J genes are TRBV20-1 and TRBJ2-7, with 13 positions matching TRBD2. The CDR3 is 13 residues long. CDR1 is DFQATT, CDR2 SNEGSKA, per germline (reference sequence). The CDR3 nucleotides read TGCAGTGCTAGAGACCGGACTAGCGGGAGTCGTAGGGTC. Translation: CSARDRTSGSRRV.

The chain couples TRBV14 to TRBJ2-1, with D tentatively TRBD1 or TRBD2 (5 bases each). The CDR3 totals 17 residues. V was trimmed by 0 bases and J by 2 bases, leaving 14 bases between them. CDR1 and CDR2 (germline): SGHDN, FVKESK. CDR3 bases: TGTGCCAGCAGCCAAGATCGGGGCGGGCTCACCTACAATGAGCAGTTCTTC. Amino acid sequence: CASSQDRGGLTYNEQFF.

This sequence joins TRBV20-1 and TRBJ2-5; D is perhaps TRBD2 (6 bases). CDR3 size: 13 residues. Germline V gene sequence: CDR1 DFQATT, CDR2 SNEGSKA (reference sequence). V was clipped by 6 bases and J by 3 bases, with 14 bases between them. DNA of the CDR3: TGCAGTGCCCCTCTCGGGAGTGAAGAGACCCAGTACTTC. Protein product: CSAPLGSEETQYF.

This rearrangement joins TRBV11-2 to TRBJ2-7, with 9 bases matching TRBD2. This CDR3 contains 17 residues. Germline lookup yields CDR1 SGHAT and CDR2 FQNNGV. V shed 0 bases and J 1 base; nucleotides not matched to a gene: 7. DNA for the CDR3: TGTGCCAGCAGCTTAGATCCGGGTAGCGGGGGTTCCTACGAGCAGTACTTC. Residues: CASSLDPGSGGSYEQYF.

The chain joins TRBV29-1 to TRBJ2-1; 11 bases line up with TRBD2. The junction had 7 bases not matched to a gene; V was cut back by 1 base and J by 2 bases. Looked up from germline, CDR1 is SQVTM and CDR2 is ANQGSEA. The CDR3 totals 17 residues. The CDR3 nucleotides are TGCAGCGTTGAAGCCGCGACTAGCGGGAACACCTACAATGAGCAGTTCTTC. Protein: CSVEAATSGNTYNEQFF.

This clonotype was found a few times. This rearrangement joins TRBV18 to TRBJ2-4; D ambiguous. CDR3 length: 16 residues. Trimming removed 3 bases from V and 0 bases from J, with 12 bases in between. The germline CDR1 and CDR2 sequences are KGHSH and LQKENI. As DNA, the CDR3 is TGTGCCAGCTCACCCGGAGCCGACTTAGCCAAAAACATTCAGTACTTC. Its protein product is CASSPGADLAKNIQYF. The variable domain in full, completed from reference TRBV18 and TRBJ2-4, reads NAGVMQNPRHLVRRRGQEARLRCSPMKGHSHVYWYRQLPEEGLKFMVYLQKENIIDESGMPKERFSAEFPKEGPSILRIQQVVRGDSAAYFCASSPGADLAKNIQYFGAGTRLSVL.

This clonotype came up many times. The chain joins TRBV20-1 to TRBJ2-2, with D tentatively TRBD2 (6 bases). The CDR3 runs 14 residues. Trimming stripped 6 bases from V and 1 base from J, with 12 bases between. Germline V gene sequence: CDR1 DFQATT, CDR2 SNEGSKA (reference sequence). CDR3 residues: CSARRRENTGELFF. The CDR3 DNA reads as TGCAGTGCAAGGCGGCGGGAGAACACCGGGGAGCTGTTTTTT.

By proportion, this clonotype is medium-sized. A junction end diverges from the germline sequence, so it may reflect a read error. V gene TRBV7-9 combines with J gene TRBJ2-5, with D unclear. The CDR3 consists of 12 residues. Germline CDR1 and CDR2: SEHNR and FQNEAQ (reference sequence). The CDR3 DNA reads TGCGCCAGCAGCTTGGTTGGAGAGACCCAGTACTTC. Amino acid sequence: CASSLVGETQYF.

The chain carries TRBV5-1 and TRBJ2-1; 8 bases fit TRBD2. Germline V gives CDR1 SGHRS, CDR2 YFSETQ. The CDR3 spans 16 residues. The junction had 9 bases not matched to a gene; V was cut back by 7 bases and J by 0 bases. This chain's CDR3 is CASSRKAGGSYNEQFF. The DNA for the CDR3 is TGCGCCAGCTCGAGAAAGGCGGGGGGCTCCTACAATGAGCAGTTCTTC. Full variable domain (remainder filled in from reference TRBV5-1 and TRBJ2-1): KAGVTQTPRYLIKTRGQQVTLSCSPISGHRSVSWYQQTPGQGLQFLFEYFSETQRNKGNFPGRFSGRQFSNSRSEMNVSTLELGDSALYLCASSRKAGGSYNEQFFGPGTRLTVL.

This chain joins TRBV20-1 and TRBJ2-7, with D possibly called TRBD1 or TRBD2 (5 bases each). The germline CDR1 and CDR2 sequences are DFQATT and SNEGSKA (reference sequence). The CDR3 extends over 13 amino acids. Trimming took off 6 bases at V and 4 bases at J, with 16 bases between the two ends. CDR3 protein: CSAETGTAYEQYF. The DNA of the CDR3 is TGCAGTGCCGAGACCGGGACCGCTTACGAGCAGTACTTC.

The V call is TRBV12-3 or TRBV12-4, the J call TRBJ1-1; maybe TRBD1 (6 bases). The V gene lost 0 bases and the J gene lost 1 base, with 12 bases spanning the gap. The length of the CDR3 is 16 residues. The CDR3 reads CASSLALTGPNTEAFF. In DNA form, the CDR3 reads TGTGCCAGCAGTTTAGCCTTGACAGGCCCGAACACTGAAGCTTTCTTT.

This chain joins TRBV11-2 and TRBJ2-4; D ambiguous. This CDR3 is 15 amino acids long. V was cut by 5 bases and J by 1 base, with 12 bases left in between. The V gene's germline CDR1 is SGHAT and CDR2 FQNNGV. The CDR3 spells CASSPGPQAKNIQYF. CDR3 DNA sequence: TGTGCCAGCAGCCCCGGACCGCAGGCCAAAAACATTCAGTACTTC.

This rearrangement joins TRBV5-1 to TRBJ2-5, with 11 bases matching TRBD2. V trimming: 1 base; J trimming: 1 base; junction bases outside the gene matches: 6. CDR3 size: 17 residues. Looked up from germline, CDR1 is SGHRS and CDR2 is YFSETQ. CDR3 coding DNA: TGCGCCAGCAGCTTGACGACTAGCGGGACCCCCCAAGAGACCCAGTACTTC. Translated, it gives CASSLTTSGTPQETQYF. The variable domain in full, with the rest retrieved from reference TRBV5-1 and TRBJ2-5, is KAGVTQTPRYLIKTRGQQVTLSCSPISGHRSVSWYQQTPGQGLQFLFEYFSETQRNKGNFPGRFSGRQFSNSRSEMNVSTLELGDSALYLCASSLTTSGTPQETQYFGPGTRLLVL.

This clonotype was found a few times. The chain couples TRBV7-9 to TRBJ2-5, with D tentatively TRBD2 (5 bases). Germline V CDR1 and CDR2: SEHNR, FQNEAQ (reference sequence). V dropped 6 bases and J dropped 3 bases, with 14 bases sitting between them. The CDR3 runs to 14 residues. The CDR3, as DNA: TGTGCCAGCAGTCCATACGGGCGGGAAGAGACCCAGTACTTC. Amino acids: CASSPYGREETQYF. The whole variable domain, remainder taken from reference TRBV7-9 and TRBJ2-5, is DTGVSQNPRHKITKRGQNVTFRCDPISEHNRLYWYRQTLGQGPEFLTYFQNEAQLEKSRLLSDRFSAERPKGSFSTLEIQRTEQGDSAMYLCASSPYGREETQYFGPGTRLLVL.

At least ten counts were recorded for this clonotype. This sequence joins TRBV10-3 and TRBJ2-7; D is ambiguous. V was cut by 3 bases and J by 0 bases, with 6 bases left in between. Germline V gene sequence: CDR1 ENHRY, CDR2 SYGVKD. This CDR3 spans 13 amino acids. The CDR3 loop reads CAISEAGSYEQYF. The CDR3 DNA follows: TGTGCCATCAGTGAAGCTGGCTCCTACGAGCAGTACTTC.

The V gene is TRBV5-1, the J gene TRBJ1-2, with TRBD1 matching over 8 bases. V lost 4 bases and J lost 8; bases outside the gene matches: 7. The CDR3 contains 13 residues. Germline V gene sequence: CDR1 SGHRS, CDR2 YFSETQ. The CDR3 DNA is TGCGCCAGCAGCGGGGGGACAGGAGGAGGCTACACCTTC. The encoded protein is CASSGGTGGGYTF.